The T cell receptor beta chain described here comes from a study of blood T cells in healthy people across ages. Study details: Per two T cells, template switching captured roughly one barcoded beta molecule. Study-level results: Diversity of TCR beta per million T cells declined in a roughly linear way with age.

This clonotype occurred a few times. Its antigen is not identified. Next came a second PCR, run for about 6 to 11 cycles, which used a sample-barcoded 5' primer along with a J-beta primer mix. TCRdb recomputed calls from the 5' RACE reads with MiXCR, one row per CDR3 protein. The sample has 1.5 million to 1.8 million distinct CDR3 sequences, 42% seen once. The V gene's germline CDR1 is DFQATT and CDR2 SNEGSKA (reference sequence). This CDR3 comprises 13 residues. The receptor was isolated from a woman aged 18-29 years in good health. The V and J genes are TRBV20-1 and TRBJ2-4; weak D call: TRBD1 (5 bases). The J call may be wrong; the DNA end is better matched by TRBJ2-7. Input material: blood. CDR3 amino acids: CSARVGQDYEQYF. The CDR3 DNA follows: TGCAGTGCTAGAGTAGGACAAGACTACGAGCAGTACTTC.